A selection of T cell receptor beta chains follows, all from one sample in a study of blood T cell repertoires in COVID-19. The table came from immunoSEQ multiplex PCR; TCRdb's copy has only in-frame clones and leaves some out. Counted here are 98,000 or so clones, 84% occurring once; the ten biggest clones make up more than 20%. The sequenced sample consisted of peripheral blood. The receptors were sampled from a man between 60 and 75 years old with acute or convalescent COVID-19. Each CDR3 is given with its conserved first and last residue. D genes are given only for firm matches. A row's size may be missing; if present it is once, few, many or a size class.

d_call: .; clone_size: .; j_call: TRBJ1-1; v_call: TRBV29-1; cdr3_nt: TGCGTGGGTAGTAGGACAGAGAACACTGAAGCTTTCTTT; cdr3_aa: CVGSRTENTEAFF
d_call: TRBD1; clone_size: .; j_call: TRBJ1-2; v_call: TRBV14; cdr3_nt: TGTGCCAGCAGCCTTCGGAGGACAGGTGCTCGACTCCTGATCTTC; cdr3_aa: CASSLRRTGARLLIF
d_call: .; clone_size: .; j_call: TRBJ2-1; v_call: TRBV5-1; cdr3_nt: TGCGCCAGCAGTCCCCTAGCCGGCAATGAGCAGTTCTTC; cdr3_aa: CASSPLAGNEQFF
d_call: .; clone_size: .; j_call: TRBJ1-2; v_call: TRBV19; cdr3_nt: TGTGCCAGTAGGAGAACTAACTATGGCTACACCTTC; cdr3_aa: CASRRTNYGYTF
d_call: TRBD1; clone_size: .; j_call: TRBJ1-3; v_call: TRBV15; cdr3_nt: TGTGCCACCAGCAGAGGGACAGGGGGCGCGTATGGAAACACCATATATTTT; cdr3_aa: CATSRGTGGAYGNTIYF
d_call: TRBD2; clone_size: .; j_call: TRBJ2-1; v_call: TRBV3-1/TRBV3-2; cdr3_nt: TGTGCCAGCAGCCAAGAGTCGTCTAGCGGGTGGTGGGGTAGTGAGCAGTTCTTC; cdr3_aa: CASSQESSSGWWGSEQFF
d_call: TRBD2; clone_size: .; j_call: TRBJ2-3; v_call: TRBV24-1; cdr3_nt: TGTGCCACCAGTGAGTATTCGGGACTAGCGGGAGGACCGGCAGATACGCAGTATTTT; cdr3_aa: CATSEYSGLAGGPADTQYF
d_call: TRBD2; clone_size: .; j_call: TRBJ2-3; v_call: TRBV5-1; cdr3_nt: TGCGCCAGCAGCCCCGGGACTAGCGGGAGCGTAGATACGCAGTATTTT; cdr3_aa: CASSPGTSGSVDTQYF
d_call: TRBD2; clone_size: .; j_call: TRBJ2-5; v_call: TRBV2; cdr3_nt: TGTGCCAGCAGTTCCGGGACTAGTATAGAGACCCAGTACTTC; cdr3_aa: CASSSGTSIETQYF
d_call: .; clone_size: .; j_call: TRBJ2-7; v_call: TRBV6-5; cdr3_nt: TGTGCCAGCTTAAATCCAGGGTCCCTTTACGAGCAGTACTTC; cdr3_aa: CASLNPGSLYEQYF
d_call: .; clone_size: .; j_call: TRBJ1-1; v_call: TRBV7-2; cdr3_nt: TGTGCCAGCAGCTTATCCTGGAGCACTGAAGCTTTCTTT; cdr3_aa: CASSLSWSTEAFF
d_call: TRBD2; clone_size: .; j_call: TRBJ2-7; v_call: TRBV7-8; cdr3_nt: TGTGCCAGCAGCCGGACTAGCGGGAGCGGGGTTTACGAGCAGTACTTC; cdr3_aa: CASSRTSGSGVYEQYF
d_call: .; clone_size: few; j_call: TRBJ1-2; v_call: TRBV30; cdr3_nt: TGTGCCTGGAGTGTAACACCTCAATATGGCTACACCTTC; cdr3_aa: CAWSVTPQYGYTF
d_call: .; clone_size: once; j_call: TRBJ1-3; v_call: TRBV19; cdr3_nt: TGTGCCAGTAGTACCCAGACAGCCTCTGGAAACACCATATATTTT; cdr3_aa: CASSTQTASGNTIYF
d_call: .; clone_size: .; j_call: TRBJ2-3; v_call: TRBV30; cdr3_nt: TGTGCCTGGTCAGGCGGAGGGGCCAGCACAGATACGCAGTATTTT; cdr3_aa: CAWSGGGASTDTQYF
d_call: .; clone_size: .; j_call: TRBJ2-3; v_call: TRBV4-2; cdr3_nt: TGTGCCAGCAGCCAAGATCTGGGGGGAGAAGATACGCAGTATTTT; cdr3_aa: CASSQDLGGEDTQYF
d_call: .; clone_size: .; j_call: TRBJ1-2; v_call: TRBV18; cdr3_nt: TGTGCCAGCTCACCCCCCGGGAGTACTAACTATGGCTACACCTTC; cdr3_aa: CASSPPGSTNYGYTF
d_call: .; clone_size: .; j_call: TRBJ1-1; v_call: TRBV6-5; cdr3_nt: TGTGCCAGCAGGGAGACAGACATGAACACTGAAGCTTTCTTT; cdr3_aa: CASRETDMNTEAFF
d_call: .; clone_size: .; j_call: TRBJ2-2; v_call: TRBV6-5; cdr3_nt: TGTGCCAGCAGTTACCGCCCGAGAACCGGGGAGCTGTTTTTT; cdr3_aa: CASSYRPRTGELFF
d_call: TRBD1; clone_size: once; j_call: TRBJ1-1; v_call: TRBV29-1; cdr3_nt: TGCAGCGTTTCGGGACAGCAGAACACTGAAGCTTTCTTT; cdr3_aa: CSVSGQQNTEAFF
d_call: TRBD1; clone_size: .; j_call: TRBJ1-5; v_call: TRBV6-6; cdr3_nt: TGTGCCAGCAGACGGACAGGGTATAGCAATCAGCCCCAGCATTTT; cdr3_aa: CASRRTGYSNQPQHF
d_call: .; clone_size: .; j_call: TRBJ1-1; v_call: TRBV5-6; cdr3_nt: TGTGCCAGCAGAGAAGAGGGGGAGAACACTGAAGCTTTCTTT; cdr3_aa: CASREEGENTEAFF
d_call: .; clone_size: .; j_call: TRBJ2-5; v_call: TRBV7-2; cdr3_nt: TGTGCCAGCAGCTTTGAGAGGGAAGAGACCCAGTACTTC; cdr3_aa: CASSFEREETQYF
d_call: TRBD1; clone_size: .; j_call: TRBJ2-7; v_call: TRBV5-1; cdr3_nt: TGCGCCAGCAGCCCGGACCGGACAGGGGGCTACGAGCAGTACTTC; cdr3_aa: CASSPDRTGGYEQYF
d_call: .; clone_size: .; j_call: TRBJ2-3; v_call: TRBV5-1; cdr3_nt: TGCGCCAGCAGCTTGGGGGGACACAGCACAGATACGCAGTATTTT; cdr3_aa: CASSLGGHSTDTQYF
d_call: TRBD1; clone_size: once; j_call: TRBJ1-1; v_call: TRBV6-5; cdr3_nt: TGTGCCAGCAGTTACCGCTGGACAGGGGGCCCCACTGAAGCTTTCTTT; cdr3_aa: CASSYRWTGGPTEAFF
d_call: TRBD1; clone_size: .; j_call: TRBJ1-2; v_call: TRBV6-5; cdr3_nt: TGTGCCAGCAGGCCCGGGACAGCTTATGGCTACACCTTC; cdr3_aa: CASRPGTAYGYTF
d_call: .; clone_size: .; j_call: TRBJ2-5; v_call: TRBV2; cdr3_nt: TGTGCCAGTAAAGAGCTACAGGGTCAAGAGACCCAGTACTTC; cdr3_aa: CASKELQGQETQYF
d_call: TRBD2; clone_size: .; j_call: TRBJ2-3; v_call: TRBV9; cdr3_nt: TGTGCCAGCAGCGTAGATACTAGCGGCACAGATACGCAGTATTTT; cdr3_aa: CASSVDTSGTDTQYF
d_call: TRBD1; clone_size: .; j_call: TRBJ1-6; v_call: TRBV7-9; cdr3_nt: TGTGCCAGCAGCTTCCCCGGGACAGGCCAGAGCTCCTATAATTCACCCCTCCACTTT; cdr3_aa: CASSFPGTGQSSYNSPLHF
d_call: TRBD2; clone_size: .; j_call: TRBJ2-1; v_call: TRBV7-2; cdr3_nt: TGTGCCAGCAGCTTATTTGTAAGCGGGAGGGTGGGCAATGAGCAGTTCTTC; cdr3_aa: CASSLFVSGRVGNEQFF
d_call: .; clone_size: .; j_call: TRBJ1-2; v_call: TRBV6-4; cdr3_nt: TGTGCCAGCAGCGCGGACAGAACCTCGGGCTACACCTTC; cdr3_aa: CASSADRTSGYTF
d_call: TRBD1; clone_size: .; j_call: TRBJ2-2; v_call: TRBV2; cdr3_nt: TGTGCCAGCAGCCCAGACAGGGGCCTAGGGACCGGGGAGCTGTTTTTT; cdr3_aa: CASSPDRGLGTGELFF
d_call: TRBD2; clone_size: .; j_call: TRBJ2-1; v_call: TRBV6-5; cdr3_nt: TGTGCCAGCGGGAGGGCCGCTTCTTCAAATGAGCAGTTCTTC; cdr3_aa: CASGRAASSNEQFF
d_call: TRBD1; clone_size: .; j_call: TRBJ1-1; v_call: TRBV6-4; cdr3_nt: TGTGCCAGCAGAGGGACAGGAGTTAACACTGAAGCTTTCTTT; cdr3_aa: CASRGTGVNTEAFF
d_call: .; clone_size: .; j_call: TRBJ2-3; v_call: TRBV5-1; cdr3_nt: TGCGCCAGCAGCCAACAGGACCGTATCACAGATACGCAGTATTTT; cdr3_aa: CASSQQDRITDTQYF
d_call: .; clone_size: .; j_call: TRBJ2-2; v_call: TRBV12-3/TRBV12-4; cdr3_nt: TGTGCCAGCAGCCCCGGGAGGGAGCTGTTTTTT; cdr3_aa: CASSPGRELFF
d_call: TRBD1; clone_size: .; j_call: TRBJ2-1; v_call: TRBV6-5; cdr3_nt: TGTGCCAGTGGGACAGGAGGGTACAATGAGCAGTTCTTC; cdr3_aa: CASGTGGYNEQFF
d_call: TRBD1; clone_size: .; j_call: TRBJ1-1; v_call: TRBV5-1; cdr3_nt: TGCGCCAGCAGCGCCGGGACAGGGGGGAGATCTGAAGCTTTCTTT; cdr3_aa: CASSAGTGGRSEAFF
d_call: .; clone_size: .; j_call: TRBJ2-2; v_call: TRBV10-3; cdr3_nt: TGTGCCATCAGTCCCCAGGGAAACACCGGGGAGCTGTTTTTT; cdr3_aa: CAISPQGNTGELFF
d_call: TRBD1; clone_size: .; j_call: TRBJ1-1; v_call: TRBV5-4; cdr3_nt: TGTGCCAGCAGTTCGAGGACAGGGAGTGCCACTGAAGCTTTCTTT; cdr3_aa: CASSSRTGSATEAFF
d_call: TRBD1; clone_size: .; j_call: TRBJ1-2; v_call: TRBV5-1; cdr3_nt: TGCGCCAGCGGGACAGGTTCTTCTCTCTATAGCTACACCTTC; cdr3_aa: CASGTGSSLYSYTF
d_call: TRBD1; clone_size: .; j_call: TRBJ1-2; v_call: TRBV9; cdr3_nt: TGTGCCAGCCAGCTTGGACAGGGGACTCATGGCTACACCTTC; cdr3_aa: CASQLGQGTHGYTF
d_call: .; clone_size: .; j_call: TRBJ1-1; v_call: TRBV15; cdr3_nt: TGTGCCACCAGCAGAGTGGAGGGGTATGATATCGAATTTACTGAAGCTTTCTTT; cdr3_aa: CATSRVEGYDIEFTEAFF
d_call: .; clone_size: .; j_call: TRBJ2-7; v_call: TRBV2; cdr3_nt: TGTGCCAGCAGCCCCGGGCTGGGACTCGAGCAGTACTTC; cdr3_aa: CASSPGLGLEQYF
d_call: TRBD1; clone_size: .; j_call: TRBJ2-6; v_call: TRBV10-3; cdr3_nt: TGTGCCACTGCGACAGGGGCTTTATTCTCTGGGGCCAACGTCCTGACTTTC; cdr3_aa: CATATGALFSGANVLTF
d_call: TRBD1; clone_size: .; j_call: TRBJ1-2; v_call: TRBV5-1; cdr3_nt: TGCGCCAGCACTCCGGGACAGCCTACCTATGGCTACACCTTC; cdr3_aa: CASTPGQPTYGYTF
d_call: .; clone_size: .; j_call: TRBJ1-4; v_call: TRBV9; cdr3_nt: TGTGCCAGCAGCGTAGGCGCCAACCCAACTAATGAAAAACTGTTTTTT; cdr3_aa: CASSVGANPTNEKLFF